The TCR beta chain described here comes from a study of OX40 agonist ivuxolimab in advanced cancers. Study details: Males comprised roughly four fifths of the group, whose mean age was 60 years (range roughly 20 to 90). Broader study findings: Nonresponders included some who also had low normalized T-cell clonal expansion. At 0.1 to 3.0 mg/kg and by week 6, clonal expansion occurred in CD4+ and CD8+ blood T cells.

CDR3 length equals 15 residues. Germline assignment: CDR1 SEHNR and CDR2 FQNEAQ (reference sequence). Trimming took 2 bases from V and 3 from J, leaving 8 bases between them. Assay: immunoSEQ multiplex PCR; the TCRdb copy retains only in-frame clones and omits some. Of 55,000 to 85,000 clones in the sample, around 80% are singletons; the top ten hold roughly 1.2%. Sampling times: baseline, cycle 4 day 1, cycle 7 day 1. Comment on this clone: Its cognate antigen is unknown.

The gene calls are TRBV7-9 and TRBJ1-6; D gene unclear. This sequence originates from an adult with an advanced solid tumor such as melanoma, head and neck, liver or kidney cancer. Sequencing used CD4+ or CD8+ T cells sorted from blood, obtained in a trial of the OX40 agonist ivuxolimab. CDR3 in amino acids: CASSLQENYNSPLHF. As DNA, the CDR3 is TGTGCCAGCAGCTTACAGGAAAACTATAATTCACCCCTCCACTTT. The full variable domain, with the rest looked up from reference TRBV7-9 and TRBJ1-6, is DTGVSQNPRHKITKRGQNVTFRCDPISEHNRLYWYRQTLGQGPEFLTYFQNEAQLEKSRLLSDRFSAERPKGSFSTLEIQRTEQGDSAMYLCASSLQENYNSPLHFGNGTRLTVT.